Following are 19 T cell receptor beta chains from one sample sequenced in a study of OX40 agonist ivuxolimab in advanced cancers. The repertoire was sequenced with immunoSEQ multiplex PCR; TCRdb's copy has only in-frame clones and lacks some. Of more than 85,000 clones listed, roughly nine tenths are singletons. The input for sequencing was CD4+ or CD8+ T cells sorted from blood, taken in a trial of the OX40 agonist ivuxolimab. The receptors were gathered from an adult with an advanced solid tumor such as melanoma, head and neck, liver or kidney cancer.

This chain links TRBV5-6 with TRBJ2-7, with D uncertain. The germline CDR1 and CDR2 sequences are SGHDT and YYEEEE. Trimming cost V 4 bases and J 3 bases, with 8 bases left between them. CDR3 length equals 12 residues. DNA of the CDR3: TGTGCCAGCAGCCTATTGAACTACGAGCAGTACTTC. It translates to CASSLLNYEQYF.

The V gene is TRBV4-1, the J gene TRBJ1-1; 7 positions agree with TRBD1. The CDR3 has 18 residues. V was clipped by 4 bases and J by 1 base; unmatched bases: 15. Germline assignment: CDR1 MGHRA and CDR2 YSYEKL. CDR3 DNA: TGCGCCAGCAGCCGACGGCGACCACGACAGGGCACGAACACTGAAGCTTTCTTT. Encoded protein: CASSRRRPRQGTNTEAFF.

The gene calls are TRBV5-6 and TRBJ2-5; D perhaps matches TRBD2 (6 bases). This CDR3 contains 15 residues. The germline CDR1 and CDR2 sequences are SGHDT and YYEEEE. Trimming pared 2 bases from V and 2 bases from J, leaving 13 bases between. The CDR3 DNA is TGTGCCAGCAGCTTACCGGGACTTACACAAGAGACCCAGTACTTC. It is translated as CASSLPGLTQETQYF.

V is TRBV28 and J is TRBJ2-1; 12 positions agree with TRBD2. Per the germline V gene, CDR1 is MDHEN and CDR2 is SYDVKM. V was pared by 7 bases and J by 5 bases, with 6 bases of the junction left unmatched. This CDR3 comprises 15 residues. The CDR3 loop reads CASTILAGGNNEQFF. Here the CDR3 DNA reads TGTGCCAGCACCATCCTAGCGGGAGGGAACAATGAGCAGTTCTTC.

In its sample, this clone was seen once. The CDR3 nucleotides read TGTGCCAGCAGCTTTACGGGGGAAGGCTACGAGCAGTACTTC. Residues: CASSFTGEGYEQYF. The chain employs TRBV7-9 and TRBJ2-7; a weak D match, TRBD2 (6 bases). Germline CDR1 is SEHNR and CDR2 is FQNEAQ (reference sequence). The V and J ends lost 3 bases and 3 bases respectively, with 12 bases between them. This CDR3 contains 14 residues.

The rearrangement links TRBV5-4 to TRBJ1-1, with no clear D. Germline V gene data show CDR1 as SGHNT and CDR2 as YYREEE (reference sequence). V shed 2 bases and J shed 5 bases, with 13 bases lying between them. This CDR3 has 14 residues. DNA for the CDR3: TGTGCCAGCAGCTTCTCGGACCTGAGGACTGAAGCTTTCTTT. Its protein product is CASSFSDLRTEAFF.

The CDR3 here is CASSEYGEGANVLTF. Written as DNA, the CDR3 is TGTGCCAGCAGTGAATATGGGGAAGGGGCCAACGTCCTGACTTTC. The genes are TRBV25-1 and TRBJ2-6; D call uncertain. V lost 0 bases and J lost 4, with 7 bases in between. Per the germline V gene, CDR1 is MGHDK and CDR2 is SYGVNS. The CDR3 is 15 amino acids.

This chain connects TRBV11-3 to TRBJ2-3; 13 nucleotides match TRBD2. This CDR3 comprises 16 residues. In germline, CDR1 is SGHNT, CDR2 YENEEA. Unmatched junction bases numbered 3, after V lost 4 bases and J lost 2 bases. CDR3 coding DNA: TGTGCCAGCAGCTCCGGGACTAGCGGGGTCACAGATACGCAGTATTTT. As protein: CASSSGTSGVTDTQYF.

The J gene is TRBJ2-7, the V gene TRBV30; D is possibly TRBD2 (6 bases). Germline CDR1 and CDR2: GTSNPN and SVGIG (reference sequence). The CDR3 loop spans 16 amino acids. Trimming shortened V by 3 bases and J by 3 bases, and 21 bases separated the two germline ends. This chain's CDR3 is CAWRATIGTGSYEQYF. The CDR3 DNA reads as TGTGCCTGGAGGGCGACCATCGGGACCGGGAGCTACGAGCAGTACTTC.

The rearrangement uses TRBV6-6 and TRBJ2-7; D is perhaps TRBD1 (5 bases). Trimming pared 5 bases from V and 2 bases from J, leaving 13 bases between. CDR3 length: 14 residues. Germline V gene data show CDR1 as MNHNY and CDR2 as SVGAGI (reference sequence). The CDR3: CASSLDSGAYEQYF. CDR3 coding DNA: TGTGCCAGCAGTCTTGACAGTGGGGCCTACGAGCAGTACTTC.

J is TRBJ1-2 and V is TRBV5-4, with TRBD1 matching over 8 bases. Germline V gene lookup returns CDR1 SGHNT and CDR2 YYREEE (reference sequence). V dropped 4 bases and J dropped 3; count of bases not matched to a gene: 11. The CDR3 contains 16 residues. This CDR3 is CASSRLQGGLDYGYTF. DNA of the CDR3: TGTGCCAGCAGCCGCCTACAGGGGGGCCTTGACTATGGCTACACCTTC.

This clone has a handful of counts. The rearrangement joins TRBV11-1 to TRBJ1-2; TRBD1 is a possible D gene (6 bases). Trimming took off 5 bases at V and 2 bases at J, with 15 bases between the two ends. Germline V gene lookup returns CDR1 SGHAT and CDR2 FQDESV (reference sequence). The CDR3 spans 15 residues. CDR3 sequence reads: CASSPEGGINYGYTF. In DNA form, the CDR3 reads TGTGCCAGCAGCCCAGAGGGGGGGATCAACTATGGCTACACCTTC.

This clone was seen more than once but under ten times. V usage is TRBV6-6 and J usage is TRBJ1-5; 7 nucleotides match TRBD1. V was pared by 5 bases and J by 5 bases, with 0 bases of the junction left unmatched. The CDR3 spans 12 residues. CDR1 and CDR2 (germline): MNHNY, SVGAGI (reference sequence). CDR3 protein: CASSGQDQPQHF. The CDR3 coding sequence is TGTGCCAGCAGTGGACAGGATCAGCCCCAGCATTTT.

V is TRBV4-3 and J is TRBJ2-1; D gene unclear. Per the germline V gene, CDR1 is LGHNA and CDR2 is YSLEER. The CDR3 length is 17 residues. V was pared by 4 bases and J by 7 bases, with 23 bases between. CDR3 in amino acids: CASSPSTEMLTSNEQFF. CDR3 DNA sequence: TGCGCCAGCAGCCCGTCGACGGAAATGTTGACATCGAATGAGCAGTTCTTC.

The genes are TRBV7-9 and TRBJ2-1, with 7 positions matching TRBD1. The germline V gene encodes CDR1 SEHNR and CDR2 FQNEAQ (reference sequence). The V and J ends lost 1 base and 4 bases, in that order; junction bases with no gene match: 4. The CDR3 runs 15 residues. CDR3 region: CASSLDRGVYNEQFF. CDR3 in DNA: TGTGCCAGCAGCTTAGACAGGGGAGTATACAATGAGCAGTTCTTC.

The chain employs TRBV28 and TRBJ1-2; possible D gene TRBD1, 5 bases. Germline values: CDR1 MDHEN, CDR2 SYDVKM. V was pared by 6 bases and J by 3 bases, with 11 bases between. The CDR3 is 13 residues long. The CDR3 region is CASRVSGHYGYTF. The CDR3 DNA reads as TGTGCCAGCAGAGTTTCGGGACACTATGGCTACACCTTC.

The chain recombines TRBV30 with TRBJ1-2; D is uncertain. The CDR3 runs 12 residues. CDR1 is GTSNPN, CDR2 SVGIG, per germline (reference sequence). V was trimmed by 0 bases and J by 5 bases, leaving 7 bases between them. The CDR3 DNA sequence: TGTGCCTGGAGTGTCTGGGAATATGGCTACACCTTC. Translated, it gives CAWSVWEYGYTF.

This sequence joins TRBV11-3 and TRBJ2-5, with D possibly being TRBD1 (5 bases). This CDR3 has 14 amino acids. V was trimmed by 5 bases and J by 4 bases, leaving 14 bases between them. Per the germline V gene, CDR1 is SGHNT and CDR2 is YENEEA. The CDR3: CASSPQGSLETQYF. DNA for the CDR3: TGTGCCAGCAGCCCCCAGGGTAGTTTAGAGACCCAGTACTTC.

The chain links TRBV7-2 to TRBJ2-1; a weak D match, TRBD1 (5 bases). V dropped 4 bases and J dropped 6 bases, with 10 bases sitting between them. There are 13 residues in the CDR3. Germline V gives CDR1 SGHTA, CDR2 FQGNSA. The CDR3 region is CASSSRVGNEQFF. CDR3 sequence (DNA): TGTGCCAGCAGCTCCAGGGTGGGCAATGAGCAGTTCTTC.